A single sample is the source of the 11 T cell receptor beta chains below, sequenced in a study of cytomegalovirus exposure and HLA in healthy donors (dated by TCRdb to the late 2010s). Receptors were amplified or captured by the immunoSEQ multiplex PCR assay. For the multiplex PCR, a mixture combining 60 forward primers for TCR Vbeta segments and 13 reverse primers for TCR Jbeta segments was used. TCRdb retrieved this table from immuneACCESS and kept in-frame rearrangements only. Not all clones are present; in checked studies, unresolved V genes account for under half, and no reason is known for the remainder. The sample contains 150,000 or so clones, approximately 79% of them found a single time. Over 0.6% of the sample rests with the top ten. The sample was PBMCs. Every receptor here comes from a male donor in good health and CMV-seronegative.

The chain uses TRBV29-1 and TRBJ1-6, with TRBD1 identical over 9 bases. V lost 6 bases and J lost 10; bases outside the gene matches: 13. This CDR3 is built from 15 residues. Germline lookup yields CDR1 SQVTM and CDR2 ANQGSEA. The CDR3, as DNA: TGCAGCGTACTCCGACAGGGGGGATTCAAATCACCCCTCCACTTT. This gives the protein CSVLRQGGFKSPLHF.

V usage is TRBV5-6 and J usage is TRBJ2-5, with no clear D. The last part of the DNA fits TRBJ2-7 better; the J call may be wrong. Germline values: CDR1 SGHDT, CDR2 YYEEEE. The CDR3 contains 13 residues. The CDR3 is CASSRQRAYEQYF. DNA for the CDR3: TGTGCCAGCAGCCGCCAACGAGCCTACGAGCAGTACTTC.

The V and J genes are TRBV6-5 and TRBJ1-5, with 8 nucleotides matching TRBD1. This CDR3 contains 14 residues. The trim removed 6 bases at V and 5 bases at J, leaving 6 bases unmatched. In germline, CDR1 is MNHEY, CDR2 SVGAGI. This CDR3 is CASRRQGYDQPQHF. In nucleotides, the CDR3 is TGTGCCAGCAGGCGACAGGGGTATGATCAGCCCCAGCATTTT.

The V and J genes are TRBV9 and TRBJ1-1, with 8 bases lining up with TRBD1. The CDR3 spans 14 residues. From germline, CDR1 is SGDLS and CDR2 YYNGEE. V trimming: 0 bases; J trimming: 2 bases; junction bases outside the gene matches: 0. The CDR3 nucleotides are TGTGCCAGCAGCGTAGCAGGGGGCAACACTGAAGCTTTCTTT. Translated, it gives CASSVAGGNTEAFF.

This sequence joins TRBV28 and TRBJ2-7; TRBD1 might be the D (6 bases). CDR3 length: 16 residues. The germline CDR1 and CDR2 sequences are MDHEN and SYDVKM. V shed 3 bases and J shed 0 bases, with 15 bases lying between them. CDR3 sequence: CASSFNLQGLSYEQYF. DNA of the CDR3: TGTGCCAGCAGTTTTAATCTACAGGGCCTCTCCTACGAGCAGTACTTC.

V usage is TRBV5-1 and J usage is TRBJ2-2, with D possibly matching TRBD1 (5 bases). Trimming took 0 bases from V and 0 from J, leaving 9 bases between them. The CDR3 sequence is 16 residues long. Germline V gene sequence: CDR1 SGHRS, CDR2 YFSETQ. The CDR3: CASSLGTLSNTGELFF. The CDR3 bases are TGCGCCAGCAGCTTGGGGACACTTTCGAACACCGGGGAGCTGTTTTTT.

The chain is built from TRBV5-1 and TRBJ2-5, with TRBD2 matching over 8 bases. V was clipped by 0 bases and J by 4 bases; unmatched bases: 5. Germline CDR1 and CDR2: SGHRS and YFSETQ. The CDR3 totals 15 residues. The CDR3 DNA sequence: TGCGCCAGCAGCTTGGAAGGGACTAGGGGAGAGACCCAGTACTTC. This gives the protein CASSLEGTRGETQYF.

In this sample, this clone turned up once. The chain uses TRBV7-6 and TRBJ1-6, with D possibly being TRBD1 (6 bases). There are 13 residues in the CDR3. Per the germline V gene, CDR1 is SGHVS and CDR2 is FNYEAQ. V was shortened by 5 bases and J by 15 bases, with 17 bases between the two germline ends. The CDR3 loop reads CASSAFRDTILHF. CDR3 nucleotides: TGTGCCAGCAGCGCGTTCAGGGACACGATCCTCCACTTT.

The CDR3 bases are TGTGCCAGTAACCCCCGGACAGGGGGACGCATTCAGTACTTC. Its translation is CASNPRTGGRIQYF. The chain recombines TRBV19 with TRBJ2-4, with 10 positions matching TRBD1. CDR3 length equals 14 residues. Germline trimming cut 7 bases from V and 9 bases from J; bases unmatched to any gene: 9. Germline lookup yields CDR1 LNHDA and CDR2 SQIVND (reference sequence).

The chain couples TRBV6-1 to TRBJ1-6; TRBD1 agrees at 10 bases. V shed 1 base and J 0 bases; nucleotides not matched to a gene: 0. CDR1 and CDR2 (germline): MNHNS, SASEGT. The CDR3 is made up of 17 amino acids. The CDR3 DNA follows: TGTGCCAGCAGTGAAGGGACAGGGGGCTCCTATAATTCACCCCTCCACTTT. This gives the protein CASSEGTGGSYNSPLHF.

The chain uses TRBV7-2 and TRBJ2-5; 12 bases are shared with TRBD1. The V gene end was trimmed by 2 bases and the J gene end by 4 bases; junction bases not matched to a gene: 5. The germline gives CDR1 SGHTA, CDR2 FQGNSA. This CDR3 comprises 16 residues. In DNA form, the CDR3 reads TGTGCCAGCAGCTTATTCCGGGACAGGGGGCGAGAGACCCAGTACTTC. This translates into CASSLFRDRGRETQYF.